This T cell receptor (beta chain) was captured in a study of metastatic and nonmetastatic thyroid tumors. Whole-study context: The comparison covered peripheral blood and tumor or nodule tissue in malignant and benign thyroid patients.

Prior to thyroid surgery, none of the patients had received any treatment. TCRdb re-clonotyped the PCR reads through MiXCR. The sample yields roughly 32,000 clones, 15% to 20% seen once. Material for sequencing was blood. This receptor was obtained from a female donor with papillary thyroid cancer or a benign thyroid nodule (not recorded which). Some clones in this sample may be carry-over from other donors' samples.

The chain's CDR3 is CASSLLGQSNQPQHF. The CDR3 nucleotides read TGCGCCAGCAGCTTACTAGGACAGAGCAATCAGCCCCAGCATTTT. The rearrangement links TRBV5-1 to TRBJ1-5; possibly TRBD1 for D (6 bases). CDR3 size: 15 residues. Germline V CDR1 and CDR2: SGHRS, YFSETQ. V lost 2 bases, J lost 1 base, and 10 bases lay in between.